Given below is one T cell receptor (beta chain) in context. Seattle-derived patients entered the study during active infection and were followed longitudinally. These data belong to a study of blood T cell repertoires in COVID-19. Study context: PBMCs, B-cell-depleted T cells, or T cells were the source of the cDNA or gDNA that made up the material.

The V and J ends lost 7 bases and 4 bases, in that order; junction bases with no gene match: 3. The CDR3 spans 14 residues. Germline CDR1 is LNHDA and CDR2 is SQIVND (reference sequence). Assay: immunoSEQ multiplex PCR; the TCRdb copy retains only in-frame clones and omits some. The table shows a few hundred thousand clones, with about 87% occurring only once. Sample: peripheral blood. This TCR derives from a woman aged 55-70 years with COVID-19, enrolled during active disease. The J gene is TRBJ2-2, the V gene TRBV19; 10 nucleotides line up with TRBD2. The CDR3 sequence is CASKPSGSTGELFF. Written as DNA, the CDR3 is TGTGCCAGTAAACCTAGCGGGAGCACCGGGGAGCTGTTTTTT.